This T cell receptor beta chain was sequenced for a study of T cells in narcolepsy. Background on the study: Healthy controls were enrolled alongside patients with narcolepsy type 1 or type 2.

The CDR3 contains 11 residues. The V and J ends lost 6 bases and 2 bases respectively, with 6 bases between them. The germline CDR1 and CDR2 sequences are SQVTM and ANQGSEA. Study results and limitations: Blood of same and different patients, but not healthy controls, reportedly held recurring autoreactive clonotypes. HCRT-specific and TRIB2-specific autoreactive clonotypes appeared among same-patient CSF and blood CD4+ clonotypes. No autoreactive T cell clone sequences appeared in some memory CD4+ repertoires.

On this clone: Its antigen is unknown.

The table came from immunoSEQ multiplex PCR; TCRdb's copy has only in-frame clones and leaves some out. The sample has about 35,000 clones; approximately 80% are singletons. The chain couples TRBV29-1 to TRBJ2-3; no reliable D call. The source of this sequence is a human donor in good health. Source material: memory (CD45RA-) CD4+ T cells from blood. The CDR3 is CSVLYTDTQYF. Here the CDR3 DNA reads TGCAGCGTCCTTTACACAGATACGCAGTATTTT.